One sample yielded the 9 T cell receptor beta chains listed below, sequenced in a study of blood T cell repertoires in COVID-19. The repertoire was sequenced with immunoSEQ multiplex PCR; TCRdb's copy has only in-frame clones and lacks some. The data contain about 43,000 clones, 83% of them singletons. The sequencing input was peripheral blood. The receptors here all came from a man at least 80 years old in a cohort sampled during active COVID-19.

The chain recombines TRBV7-3 with TRBJ1-5, with a weak D call TRBD1 (6 bases). V shed 2 bases and J shed 10 bases, with 24 bases lying between them. The germline V gene has CDR1 SGHTA and CDR2 FQGTGA. The CDR3 is made up of 17 amino acids. This CDR3 is CASSLLGGQLISKPQHF. As DNA, the CDR3 is TGTGCCAGCAGCTTACTGGGGGGGCAGCTTATATCGAAACCCCAGCATTTT.

The chain couples TRBV15 to TRBJ1-3; D may be TRBD1 (5 bases). V lost 7 bases, J lost 2 bases, and 12 bases lay in between. The CDR3 is 14 residues long. CDR1 and CDR2 from the germline V gene are LNHNV and YYDKDF (reference sequence). CDR3 region: CATKQELPGNTIYF. The CDR3 DNA sequence: TGTGCCACCAAACAGGAGCTCCCTGGAAACACCATATATTTT.

The chain couples TRBV18 to TRBJ1-5; TRBD1 matches 7 bases. Unmatched junction bases numbered 12, after V lost 6 bases and J lost 7 bases. The CDR3 is made up of 15 amino acids. CDR1 is KGHSH and CDR2 is LQKENI in the germline V gene. CDR3 amino acids: CASSSKEQGRQPQHF. The CDR3 DNA follows: TGTGCCAGCTCGTCGAAGGAACAGGGGAGGCAGCCCCAGCATTTT.

This chain connects TRBV27 to TRBJ2-3; TRBD2 is a possible D gene (6 bases). The CDR3 runs 14 residues. CDR1 is MNHEY and CDR2 is SMNVEV in the germline V gene (reference sequence). Trimming removed 6 bases at V and 6 bases at J, with 16 bases between. CDR3 amino acids: CASRRAGIRDTQYF. The CDR3 DNA follows: TGTGCCAGCAGGAGGGCGGGGATTAGGGATACGCAGTATTTT.

The chain combines TRBV28 with TRBJ1-4, with 7 bases matching TRBD1. From germline, CDR1 is MDHEN and CDR2 SYDVKM. The CDR3 loop spans 18 amino acids. The V gene end was trimmed by 1 base and the J gene end by 0 bases; junction bases not matched to a gene: 8. CDR3 sequence reads: CASSLSGGGKSTNEKLFF. The CDR3 region has the DNA TGTGCCAGCAGTTTATCAGGGGGAGGTAAATCAACTAATGAAAAACTGTTTTTT.

This rearrangement joins TRBV7-8 to TRBJ2-2; 11 bases align to TRBD1. The CDR3 has 16 amino acids. Germline CDR1 is SGHVS and CDR2 is FQNEAQ. Trimming removed 2 bases from V and 6 bases from J; junction bases left unmatched: 5. This CDR3 reads CASSLIGTGGPGELFF. DNA for the CDR3: TGTGCCAGCAGCTTAATCGGGACAGGGGGTCCCGGGGAGCTGTTTTTT.

The CDR3 spells CASSLSLGQGAYGYTF. Written as DNA, the CDR3 is TGTGCCAGCAGTTTATCGCTTGGACAGGGGGCTTATGGCTACACCTTC. The V call is TRBV27, the J call TRBJ1-2; TRBD1 aligns across 11 bases. Per the germline V gene, CDR1 is MNHEY and CDR2 is SMNVEV (reference sequence). This CDR3 spans 16 amino acids. The J segment lost 5 bases and the V segment lost 0 bases, leaving 5 bases of the junction unmatched.

The gene calls are TRBV7-9 and TRBJ2-3; 11 positions match TRBD2. The CDR3 extends over 15 amino acids. Looked up from germline, CDR1 is SEHNR and CDR2 is FQNEAQ (reference sequence). J lost 1 base, V lost 5 bases, and 2 bases had no gene match. Written as DNA, the CDR3 is TGTGCCAGCAGCCCGACTAGCGGGGGCACAGATACGCAGTATTTT. It specifies CASSPTSGGTDTQYF.

This clone was recorded only once. The rearrangement joins TRBV29-1 to TRBJ1-2; D might be TRBD1 (6 bases). The length of the CDR3 is 12 residues. Per germline, CDR1 SQVTM and CDR2 ANQGSEA. Trimming took 6 bases from V and 5 from J, leaving 13 bases between them. The CDR3 is CSVRTVRYGYTF. CDR3 coding DNA: TGCAGCGTGAGGACAGTTCGATATGGCTACACCTTC.